This entry concerns a single T cell receptor beta chain. Original processing methods: Amplified reference gene primers provided the basis for estimating nucleated cell counts. The protocol was immunoSEQ multiplex PCR, while the TCRdb copy is restricted to in-frame clones and leaves out a portion. The DNA was the basis for D and trimming; V, J and clone size are from that table. The table records around 130,000 clones, roughly 80% of them present only once. This CDR3 spans 15 amino acids. Germline-derived CDR1 and CDR2 are SGHRS and YFSETQ. V was clipped by 4 bases and J by 2 bases; unmatched bases: 7. This sample was taken from a study of blood T cell repertoires in COVID-19. Study at large: Material from acute and convalescent COVID-19 was sourced from the United States, Italy and Spain. Sources were T cells, B-cell-depleted T cells, or PBMCs; the material itself was cDNA or gDNA.

J is TRBJ2-7 and V is TRBV5-1; TRBD1 matches at 9 bases. Sequencing used peripheral blood. The receptor's source is a human donor in a cohort sampled during active COVID-19. CDR3 DNA sequence: TGCGCCAGCAGCGCCAGGACAGGGGCCGCCTACGAGCAGTACTTC. Protein product: CASSARTGAAYEQYF.